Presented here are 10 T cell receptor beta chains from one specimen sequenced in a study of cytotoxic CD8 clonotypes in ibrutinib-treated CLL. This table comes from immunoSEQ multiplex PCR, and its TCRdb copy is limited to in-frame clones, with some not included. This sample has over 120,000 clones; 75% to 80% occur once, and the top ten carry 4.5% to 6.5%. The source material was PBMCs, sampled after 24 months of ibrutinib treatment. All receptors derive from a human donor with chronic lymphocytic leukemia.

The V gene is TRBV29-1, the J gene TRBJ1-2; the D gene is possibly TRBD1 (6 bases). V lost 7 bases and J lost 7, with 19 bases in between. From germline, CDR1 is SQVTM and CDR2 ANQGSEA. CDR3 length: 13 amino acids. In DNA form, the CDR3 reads TGCAGCGGCCGGACAGCCCCCGGGACTGGCTACACCTTC. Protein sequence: CSGRTAPGTGYTF.

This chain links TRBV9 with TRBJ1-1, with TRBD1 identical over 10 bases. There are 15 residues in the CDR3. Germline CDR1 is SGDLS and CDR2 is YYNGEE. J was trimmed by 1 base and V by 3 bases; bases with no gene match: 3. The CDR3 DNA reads TGTGCCAGCAGCGCGGGGACAGGGGCGAACACTGAAGCTTTCTTT. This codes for CASSAGTGANTEAFF.

The CDR3, as DNA: TGTGCCAGCAGTTTATACCCGGTGGGGGACACTAGCAATCAGCCCCAGCATTTT. Translated, it gives CASSLYPVGDTSNQPQHF. The rearrangement uses TRBV27 and TRBJ1-5; D perhaps matches TRBD1 (6 bases). CDR1 is MNHEY and CDR2 is SMNVEV in the germline V gene (reference sequence). Between the trimmed V and J ends, which lost 1 base and 0 bases, there was a span of 16 bases. The CDR3 covers 18 residues.

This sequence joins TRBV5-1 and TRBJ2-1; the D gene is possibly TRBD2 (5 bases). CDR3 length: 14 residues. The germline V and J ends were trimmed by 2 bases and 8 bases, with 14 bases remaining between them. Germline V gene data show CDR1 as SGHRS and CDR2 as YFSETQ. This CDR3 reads CASSFGLDGDEQFF. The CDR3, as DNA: TGCGCCAGCAGCTTCGGACTCGACGGGGATGAGCAGTTCTTC.

The CDR3 DNA sequence: TGTGCCAGCAGTCAACGTGGCGGATATGGCTACACCTTC. Protein: CASSQRGGYGYTF. This chain links TRBV6-5 with TRBJ1-2; the D is unclear. Germline values: CDR1 MNHEY, CDR2 SVGAGI. The length of the CDR3 is 13 residues. V lost 5 bases and J 5 bases, leaving 12 bases between the germline ends.

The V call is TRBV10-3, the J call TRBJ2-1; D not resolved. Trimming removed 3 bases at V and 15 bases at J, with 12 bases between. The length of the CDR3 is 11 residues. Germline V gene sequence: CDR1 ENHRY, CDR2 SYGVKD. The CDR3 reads CAISDTGFLFF. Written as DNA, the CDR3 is TGTGCCATCAGTGATACCGGGTTTCTGTTCTTC.

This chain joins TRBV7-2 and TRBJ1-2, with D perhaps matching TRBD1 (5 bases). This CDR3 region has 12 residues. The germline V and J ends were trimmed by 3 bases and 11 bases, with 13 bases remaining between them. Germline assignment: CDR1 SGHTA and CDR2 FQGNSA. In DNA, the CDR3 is TGTGCCAGCAGCTTCCCCGAGGGGTCGTACACCTTC. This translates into CASSFPEGSYTF.

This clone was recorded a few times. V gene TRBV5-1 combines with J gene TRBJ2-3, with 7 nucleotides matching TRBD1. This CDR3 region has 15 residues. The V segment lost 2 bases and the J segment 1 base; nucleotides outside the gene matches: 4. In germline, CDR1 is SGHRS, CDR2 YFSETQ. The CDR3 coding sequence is TGCGCCAGCAGCTTAGGAGACAGGGGCACAGATACGCAGTATTTT. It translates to CASSLGDRGTDTQYF.

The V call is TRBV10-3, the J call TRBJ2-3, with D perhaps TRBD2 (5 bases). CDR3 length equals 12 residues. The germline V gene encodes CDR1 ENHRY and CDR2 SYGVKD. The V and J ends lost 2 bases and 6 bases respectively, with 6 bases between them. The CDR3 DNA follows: TGTGCCATCAGTGAGGAGGGTGATACGCAGTATTTT. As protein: CAISEEGDTQYF.

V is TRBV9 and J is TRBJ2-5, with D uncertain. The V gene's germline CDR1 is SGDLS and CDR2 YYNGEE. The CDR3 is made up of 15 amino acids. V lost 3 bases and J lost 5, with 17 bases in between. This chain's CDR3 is CASSGLPGVGETQYF. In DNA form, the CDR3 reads TGTGCCAGCAGCGGCCTACCTGGGGTGGGGGAGACCCAGTACTTC.